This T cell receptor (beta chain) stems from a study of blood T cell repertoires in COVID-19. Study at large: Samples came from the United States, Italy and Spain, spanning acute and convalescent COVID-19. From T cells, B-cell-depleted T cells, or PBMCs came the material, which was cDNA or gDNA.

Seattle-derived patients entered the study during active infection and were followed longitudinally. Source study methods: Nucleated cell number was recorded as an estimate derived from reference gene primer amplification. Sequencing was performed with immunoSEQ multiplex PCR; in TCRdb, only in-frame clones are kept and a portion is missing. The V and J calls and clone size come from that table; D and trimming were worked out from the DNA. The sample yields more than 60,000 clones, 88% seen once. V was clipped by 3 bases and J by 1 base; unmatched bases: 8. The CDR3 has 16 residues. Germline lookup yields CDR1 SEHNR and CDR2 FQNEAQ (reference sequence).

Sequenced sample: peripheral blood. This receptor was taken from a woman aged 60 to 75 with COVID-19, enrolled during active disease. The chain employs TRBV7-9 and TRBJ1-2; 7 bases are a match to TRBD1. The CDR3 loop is CASSLRLDRNNYGYTF. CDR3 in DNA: TGTGCCAGCAGCTTGCGCCTGGACAGGAATAACTATGGCTACACCTTC.